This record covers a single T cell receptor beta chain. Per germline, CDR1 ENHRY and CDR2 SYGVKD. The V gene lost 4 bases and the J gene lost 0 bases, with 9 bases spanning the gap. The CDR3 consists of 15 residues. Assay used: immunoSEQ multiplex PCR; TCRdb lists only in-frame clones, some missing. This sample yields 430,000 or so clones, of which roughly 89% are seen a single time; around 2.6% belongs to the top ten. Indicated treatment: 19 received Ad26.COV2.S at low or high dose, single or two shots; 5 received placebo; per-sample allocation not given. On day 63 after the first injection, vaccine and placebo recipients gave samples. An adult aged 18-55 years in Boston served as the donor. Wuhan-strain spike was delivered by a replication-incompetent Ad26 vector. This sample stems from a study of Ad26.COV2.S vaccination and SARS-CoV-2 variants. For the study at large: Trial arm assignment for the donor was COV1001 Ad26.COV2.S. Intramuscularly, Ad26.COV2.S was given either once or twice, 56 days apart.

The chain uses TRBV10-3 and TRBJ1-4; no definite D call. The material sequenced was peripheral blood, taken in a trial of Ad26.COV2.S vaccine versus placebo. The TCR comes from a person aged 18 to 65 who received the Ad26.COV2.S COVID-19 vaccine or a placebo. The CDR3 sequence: CAISASTSTNEKLFF. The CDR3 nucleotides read TGTGCCATCAGTGCCTCGACTTCAACTAATGAAAAACTGTTTTTT.